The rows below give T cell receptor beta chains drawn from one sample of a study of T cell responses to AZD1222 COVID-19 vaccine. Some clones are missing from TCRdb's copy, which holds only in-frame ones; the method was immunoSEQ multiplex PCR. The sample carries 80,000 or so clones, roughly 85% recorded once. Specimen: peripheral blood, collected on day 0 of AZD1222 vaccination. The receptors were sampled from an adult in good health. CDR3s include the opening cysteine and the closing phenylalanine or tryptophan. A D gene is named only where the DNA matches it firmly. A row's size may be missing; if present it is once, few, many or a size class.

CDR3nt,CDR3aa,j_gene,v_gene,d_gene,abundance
TGTGCCAGCAGCTTAGGTCCCCTAGCGGGAGAAGAGCAGTTCTTC,CASSLGPLAGEEQFF,TRBJ2-1,TRBV11-3,TRBD2,.
TGTGCCAGTAACACCCAGGGACAGGGTAGAGATACGCAGTATTTT,CASNTQGQGRDTQYF,TRBJ2-3,TRBV19,TRBD1,.
TGCGCCAGCAGCGGAGGAGATACGCAGTATTTT,CASSGGDTQYF,TRBJ2-3,TRBV5-1,.,once
TGTGCCAGCATCCCAACAGGGGCCTACTCCTACGAGCAGTACTTC,CASIPTGAYSYEQYF,TRBJ2-7,TRBV21-1,.,.
TGTGCCAGCAGCTTAGAGGGCCCGCCAAACACTGAAGCTTTCTTT,CASSLEGPPNTEAFF,TRBJ1-1,TRBV7-2,.,.
TGTGCCAGCAGCAGGGACAGGGGCGTATTTGGCTACACCTTC,CASSRDRGVFGYTF,TRBJ1-2,TRBV3-1/TRBV3-2,TRBD1,.
TGTGCCAGCAGCCCCTTCGATGTTAACACTGAAGCTTTCTTT,CASSPFDVNTEAFF,TRBJ1-1,TRBV7-9,.,few
TGTGCCAGCAGCTTAAGAACTAGCGGGAACCAGTTCTTC,CASSLRTSGNQFF,TRBJ2-1,TRBV7-9,TRBD2,.
TGTGCCAGCAGCTTAGGGGTGGGAGTCGCCTACGAGCAGTACTTC,CASSLGVGVAYEQYF,TRBJ2-7,TRBV7-2,.,.
TGTGCCAGCAGTCCGTTCAGGGACTACACTGAAGCTTTCTTT,CASSPFRDYTEAFF,TRBJ1-1,TRBV27,.,.
TGTGCCAGCAGTTTAAGGGGGCCGGTCGGAACTGAAGCTTTCTTT,CASSLRGPVGTEAFF,TRBJ1-1,TRBV27,TRBD1,.
TGCGCCAGCAGAATACAGGTCGAGCAGTACTTC,CASRIQVEQYF,TRBJ2-7,TRBV5-1,.,.
TGTGCCAGCAGCCCTCCGGGACCCAACTATGGCTACACCTTC,CASSPPGPNYGYTF,TRBJ1-2,TRBV4-2,.,.
TGTGCCAGCAGCTTAGAGGCGGGGGGGGCAGCTGGAAACACCATATATTTT,CASSLEAGGAAGNTIYF,TRBJ1-3,TRBV7-2,.,.
TGTGCCAGCTCACCCGGCGCTACCTACAATGAGCAGTTCTTC,CASSPGATYNEQFF,TRBJ2-1,TRBV18,.,.
TGTGCCAGCAGCCAGATCCAGAGAACCTACGAGCAGTACTTC,CASSQIQRTYEQYF,TRBJ2-7,TRBV14,.,.
TGCGCCAGCAGCTTGGAGGCAGGGAGAGGTGGCTACACCTTC,CASSLEAGRGGYTF,TRBJ1-2,TRBV5-1,.,.
TGTGCCTGGTATCGAACAGGGTTGAGCGCTGAAGCTTTCTTT,CAWYRTGLSAEAFF,TRBJ1-1,TRBV30,.,.
TGTGCCAGCAGTTACTCGAAAAAACAGACCCGCTCTGGGAGGAATGGCTACACCTTC,CASSYSKKQTRSGRNGYTF,TRBJ1-2,TRBV6-2/TRBV6-3,.,once
TGTGCCAGCAGTTCCGACATGAATCAGCCCCAGCATTTT,CASSSDMNQPQHF,TRBJ1-5,TRBV12-3/TRBV12-4,.,.
TGTGCCAGTAGTATATGGGCAGGTAATCAGCCCCAGCATTTT,CASSIWAGNQPQHF,TRBJ1-5,TRBV19,.,.
TGTGCCAGCAGCAGACAGGGGAGCCCAACCGGGGAGCTGTTTTTT,CASSRQGSPTGELFF,TRBJ2-2,TRBV6-4,TRBD1,.
TGTGCCGGGCGACGGACAGACTCCTCTGGGGCCAACGTCCTGACTTTC,CAGRRTDSSGANVLTF,TRBJ2-6,TRBV19,.,.
TGTGCCAGCAGCCCCGCTACAGGGGGAAACACCATATATTTT,CASSPATGGNTIYF,TRBJ1-3,TRBV14,.,.
TGTGCCAGCAGCTTAGGATCGGCCTCTGGAAACACCATATATTTT,CASSLGSASGNTIYF,TRBJ1-3,TRBV7-2,.,.
TGTGCCAGCAGCTTACAGGGACCGGTGAACACTGAAGCTTTCTTT,CASSLQGPVNTEAFF,TRBJ1-1,TRBV7-3,.,.
TGTGCCAGCAAAGAATGGGGGGCCCCGAACACTGAAGCTTTCTTT,CASKEWGAPNTEAFF,TRBJ1-1,TRBV2,.,.
TGTGCCAGCAGCGTTCGGGGACTAGCGGGAAATGAGCAGTTCTTC,CASSVRGLAGNEQFF,TRBJ2-1,TRBV9,TRBD2,.
TGTGCCAGCAGCCACGAGTGGACTAGCGGTGTCTACGAGCAGTACTTC,CASSHEWTSGVYEQYF,TRBJ2-7,TRBV14,TRBD2,.
TGTGCCAGCAGCTTACGGGTCGAGTCACCCCTCCACTTT,CASSLRVESPLHF,TRBJ1-6,TRBV7-8,.,once
TGTGCCAGCAGCTTATCGGGTAGCGGGAGCTTCCAAGAGACCCAGTACTTC,CASSLSGSGSFQETQYF,TRBJ2-5,TRBV7-3,TRBD2,once
TGTGCCATCAGTCGAACTAGCGGGGCTTACAATGAGCAGTTCTTC,CAISRTSGAYNEQFF,TRBJ2-1,TRBV10-3,TRBD2,.
TGTGCCAGCACCAAGGAGAATGTCAATGAAGCTTTCTTT,CASTKENVNEAFF,TRBJ1-1,TRBV12-3/TRBV12-4,.,.
TGTGCCACTCTCCCGTCCGGCGCGACTAACTATGGCTACACCTTC,CATLPSGATNYGYTF,TRBJ1-2,TRBV19,.,.
TGTGCCTGGAGTGTGGACATCAGCAATCAGCCCCAGCATTTT,CAWSVDISNQPQHF,TRBJ1-5,TRBV30,.,.
TGTGCCAGCAGCTTAGGCTCTAGCGCTACCGAGCAGTACTTC,CASSLGSSATEQYF,TRBJ2-7,TRBV7-9,.,.
TGTGCCACCAGCAGAGATAGCGGGCTCTCCTACGAGCAGTACTTC,CATSRDSGLSYEQYF,TRBJ2-7,TRBV15,TRBD2,.
TGTGCCAGCAGTTACGGGAGGGGAGGGAACAATGAGCAGTTCTTC,CASSYGRGGNNEQFF,TRBJ2-1,TRBV6-5,TRBD2,once
TGTGCCAGCAGCCTTTCGGGACCCTCCTACGAGCAGTACTTC,CASSLSGPSYEQYF,TRBJ2-7,TRBV3-1/TRBV3-2,.,.
TGTGCCAGCAGCTTAGACAGCAGGGGGTCGGGGGGCAATGAGCAGTTCTTC,CASSLDSRGSGGNEQFF,TRBJ2-1,TRBV7-6,.,once
TGTGCCAGCAGTACCCCCTCGGACAGGCTCTCCTATGGCTACACCTTC,CASSTPSDRLSYGYTF,TRBJ1-2,TRBV28,TRBD1,.
TGTGCCAGCAGTTACTCGGTAACTAATGAAAAACTGTTTTTT,CASSYSVTNEKLFF,TRBJ1-4,TRBV6-5,.,.
TGTGCCAGCAGCTTAACAGGGAACACTGAAGCTTTCTTT,CASSLTGNTEAFF,TRBJ1-1,TRBV7-3,.,.
TGTGCCAGCAGCCGGGCGGGCGGCACTGAAGCTTTCTTT,CASSRAGGTEAFF,TRBJ1-1,TRBV6-5,.,.
TGTGCCAGCAGCTTAGAGTACAGGGCGACTGGAAACACCATATATTTT,CASSLEYRATGNTIYF,TRBJ1-3,TRBV7-6,.,.
TGTGCCAGCAGCTCCATAGAGGGGGGGCCCTATGGCTACACCTTC,CASSSIEGGPYGYTF,TRBJ1-2,TRBV7-8,.,.
TGTGCCAGCAGCTACTGGGGCGGCCCTCCCGAGCAGTTCTTC,CASSYWGGPPEQFF,TRBJ2-1,TRBV21-1,.,.
TGTGCCAGCAGCCCCGGTTCAGGCGAATTAGAAAAACTGTTTTTT,CASSPGSGELEKLFF,TRBJ1-4,TRBV2,.,.
TGTGCCAGCAAGATTTCAGGGGCTCATGGAAACACCATATATTTT,CASKISGAHGNTIYF,TRBJ1-3,TRBV28,.,.
TGTGCCATCAGGGGAGATAGCAATCAGCCCCAGCATTTT,CAIRGDSNQPQHF,TRBJ1-5,TRBV10-3,.,.
TGTGCTAGCAGCCCGGGACTAGCGGGAGCAGATACGCAGTATTTT,CASSPGLAGADTQYF,TRBJ2-3,TRBV7-7,TRBD2,.
TGTGCCAGTAGTAGACAGTCTCGCACAGATACGCAGTATTTT,CASSRQSRTDTQYF,TRBJ2-3,TRBV19,.,.
TGTGCCACTTCGCCGGGACAGGGGACAAGTGAGCAGTTCTTC,CATSPGQGTSEQFF,TRBJ2-1,TRBV25-1,TRBD1,.
TGTGCCAGCAGCCCCCTAGCGGGAGGCCCCCAAGAGACCCAGTACTTC,CASSPLAGGPQETQYF,TRBJ2-5,TRBV4-2,TRBD2,.
TGTGCCAGCAGCTCCTACTGGGGACGAGGTGAAAAACTGTTTTTT,CASSSYWGRGEKLFF,TRBJ1-4,TRBV5-6,.,few
TGTGCCAGCAGCGTCTCCGGGACAGGGCGGTACGGAGCTTTCTTT,CASSVSGTGRYGAFF,TRBJ1-1,TRBV9,TRBD1,.
TGTGCCAGCTCACCGGCAACAGTTAATTCACCCCTCCACTTT,CASSPATVNSPLHF,TRBJ1-6,TRBV18,.,.
TGTGCCAGCAGCGTAGACGGCAGGGGTCTCCCAGATACGCAGTATTTT,CASSVDGRGLPDTQYF,TRBJ2-3,TRBV9,.,.
TGTGCCAGCAGTTTATCACAGACTACTGAAGCTTTCTTT,CASSLSQTTEAFF,TRBJ1-1,TRBV27,.,.
TGTGCCAGCAGTGGGGCCCGGGGCAATGAGCAGTTCTTC,CASSGARGNEQFF,TRBJ2-1,TRBV27,.,.